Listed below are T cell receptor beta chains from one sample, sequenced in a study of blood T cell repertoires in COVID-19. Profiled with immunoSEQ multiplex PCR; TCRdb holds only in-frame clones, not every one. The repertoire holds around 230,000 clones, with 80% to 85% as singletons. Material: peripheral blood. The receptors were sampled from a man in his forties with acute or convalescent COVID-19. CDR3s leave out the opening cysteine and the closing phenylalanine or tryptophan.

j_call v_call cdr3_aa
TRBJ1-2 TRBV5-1 ASSLGSREGGYT
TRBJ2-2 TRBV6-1 ASSDARGLSVGELF
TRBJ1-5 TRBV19 ASSMAQGGRQPQH
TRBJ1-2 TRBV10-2 ASSEETGQNGYT
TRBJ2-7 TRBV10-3 AISSTGHLSGSSYEQY
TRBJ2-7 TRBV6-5 ASSRLGDYPREQY
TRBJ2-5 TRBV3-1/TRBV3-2 ASSLLPAGQGARETQY
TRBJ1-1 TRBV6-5 ASSPGGNTEAF
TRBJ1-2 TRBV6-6 ASSSAGTGIIYGYT
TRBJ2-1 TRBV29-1 SVGVGREQF
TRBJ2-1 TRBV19 ASTNQGYNEQF
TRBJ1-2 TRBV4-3 ASSQDPDRPYGYT
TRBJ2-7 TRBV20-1 SASSGRAYEQY
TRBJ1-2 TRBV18 ASSFEGVYGYT
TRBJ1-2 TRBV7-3 ASSLSDRATGYT
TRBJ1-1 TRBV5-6 ASSFQGGTEAF
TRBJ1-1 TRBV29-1 SVATGSNTEAF
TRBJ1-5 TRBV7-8 ASSLPGQVNQPQH
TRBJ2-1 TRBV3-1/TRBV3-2 ASSHSGSSNEQF
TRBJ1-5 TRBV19 ASSIESGATHNQPQH
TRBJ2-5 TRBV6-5 ASSPLAGGETQY
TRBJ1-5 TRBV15 ATSRVLSRGSYSNQPQH
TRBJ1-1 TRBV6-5 ASSYSTGLNTEAF
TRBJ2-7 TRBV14 ASSLWTGSGEQY
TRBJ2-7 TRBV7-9 ASSSTGASYEQY
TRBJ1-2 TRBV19 ASTQRETYT
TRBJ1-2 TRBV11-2 ASSLVNSNYGYT
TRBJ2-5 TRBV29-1 SVAVTGGRGTQY
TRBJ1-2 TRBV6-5 ASSSQDRGRGYT
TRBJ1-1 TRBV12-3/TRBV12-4 ASTSGRDEAF
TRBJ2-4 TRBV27 ASSSSGGARINIQY
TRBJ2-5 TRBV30 AWSVVSPGTQY
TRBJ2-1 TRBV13 ASSAEGGEDNEQF
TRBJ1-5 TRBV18 ASSPGTGGFRGQPQH
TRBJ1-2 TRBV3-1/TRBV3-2 ASRPTGGGGYT
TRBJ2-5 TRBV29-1 SVHLTGRYTETQY
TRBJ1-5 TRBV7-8 ASSLGGDQPQH
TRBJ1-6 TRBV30 AWSGDSYNSPLH
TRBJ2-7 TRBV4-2 ASSQDLSASGTLYEQY
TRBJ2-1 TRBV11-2 ASSLTVAGGDEQF
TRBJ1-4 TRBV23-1 ASSPDGTGGEKLF
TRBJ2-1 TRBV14 ASSQVGAGQGPYNEQF
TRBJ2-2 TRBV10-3 AISDWSSGTDRTGELF
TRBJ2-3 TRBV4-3 ASSQLYRGQDTQY
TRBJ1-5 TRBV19 ASSRKGVGNQPQH